A selection of T cell receptor beta chains follows, all from one sample in a study of T cell responses to AZD1222 COVID-19 vaccine. TCRdb keeps only in-frame clones here, not all; method: immunoSEQ multiplex PCR. The sample lists roughly 150,000 clones, around 90% occurring once. This sample comprised peripheral blood, obtained 28 days after the second AZD1222 dose. Receptor source: an adult who received the AZD1222 COVID-19 vaccine. Both conserved end residues are part of each CDR3. D genes are given only for firm matches. The size field is filled for only some rows; it gives once, few, many or a size class.

v_call	clone_size	j_call	d_call	cdr3_aa	cdr3_nt
TRBV6-1	-	TRBJ2-1	-	CASSEIGGSYNEQFF	TGTGCCAGCAGTGAAATTGGGGGCTCCTACAATGAGCAGTTCTTC
TRBV23-1	-	TRBJ2-7	TRBD2	CANQRRLAGLRYEQYF	TGCGCCAACCAGCGGCGGCTAGCGGGACTTCGGTACGAGCAGTACTTC
TRBV30	-	TRBJ2-2	-	CAWSVRGAKSYTGELFF	TGTGCCTGGAGTGTACGGGGGGCCAAGTCATACACCGGGGAGCTGTTTTTT
TRBV4-1	-	TRBJ2-2	-	CASSPTWGDIAYPGELFF	TGCGCCAGCAGCCCAACCTGGGGGGACATAGCGTATCCCGGGGAGCTGTTTTTT
TRBV9	-	TRBJ1-1	-	CASNTGEATEAFF	TGTGCCAGCAACACAGGTGAAGCCACTGAAGCTTTCTTT
TRBV10-2	-	TRBJ1-1	-	CASSDQGSTEAFF	TGCGCCAGCAGTGACCAGGGTAGCACTGAAGCTTTCTTT
TRBV14	-	TRBJ1-3	-	CASSHGASGNTIYF	TGTGCCAGCAGCCACGGTGCCTCTGGAAACACCATATATTTT
TRBV6-6	-	TRBJ1-3	TRBD1	CASSSGGIELGNTIYF	TGTGCCAGCAGCTCAGGGGGGATTGAGCTGGGAAACACCATATATTTT
TRBV29-1	-	TRBJ1-4	-	CSVEEAAGGGKLFF	TGCAGCGTTGAGGAGGCGGCCGGCGGGGGAAAACTGTTTTTT
TRBV18	-	TRBJ1-1	-	CASLLEGTEAFF	TGTGCCAGTCTTTTGGAGGGCACTGAAGCTTTCTTT
TRBV28	once	TRBJ1-4	-	CASSFGEKLFF	TGTGCCAGCAGTTTCGGAGAAAAACTGTTTTTT
TRBV30	-	TRBJ1-5	-	CAWRREQPQHF	TGTGCCTGGCGGAGGGAGCAGCCCCAGCATTTT
TRBV4-1	-	TRBJ1-5	-	CASSQEMDQPQHF	TGCGCCAGCAGCCAAGAGATGGATCAGCCCCAGCATTTT
TRBV5-1	-	TRBJ2-7	TRBD2	CASSSGLAGGHFSYEQYF	TGCGCCAGCAGTTCTGGACTAGCGGGAGGTCACTTTTCCTACGAGCAGTACTTC
TRBV29-1	-	TRBJ2-3	-	CSAPGVATDTQYF	TGCAGCGCCCCAGGCGTTGCCACAGATACGCAGTATTTT
TRBV11-2	-	TRBJ1-1	-	CASSWTTINTEAFF	TGTGCCAGCAGCTGGACAACTATAAACACTGAAGCTTTCTTT
TRBV4-1	-	TRBJ2-7	-	CASRPTERSYEQYF	TGCGCCAGCAGGCCCACGGAGAGATCATACGAGCAGTACTTC
TRBV5-1	-	TRBJ2-7	TRBD1	CASSRVQGAIDEQYF	TGCGCCAGCAGCCGTGTGCAGGGGGCTATCGACGAGCAGTACTTC
TRBV2	-	TRBJ2-1	-	CASRPTSTSYNEQFF	TGTGCCAGCAGACCGACTAGTACCTCCTACAATGAGCAGTTCTTC
TRBV5-1	-	TRBJ2-5	TRBD1	CASSRGTGRETQYF	TGCGCCAGCAGCCGCGGGACAGGCCGGGAGACCCAGTACTTC
TRBV15	-	TRBJ2-3	TRBD2	CATAGGISTDTQYF	TGTGCCACGGCGGGGGGCATCAGCACAGATACGCAGTATTTT
TRBV11-3	-	TRBJ2-1	-	CASSLGPHNEQFF	TGTGCCAGCAGCTTAGGCCCCCACAATGAGCAGTTCTTC
TRBV21-1	-	TRBJ1-2	-	CASSNCGYTF	TGTGCCAGCAGCAACTGTGGCTACACCTTC
TRBV9	-	TRBJ1-5	-	CASSIGEKQPQHF	TGTGCCAGCAGCATAGGGGAAAAACAGCCCCAGCATTTT
TRBV6-5	-	TRBJ2-3	-	CASSSVGESTDTQYF	TGTGCCAGCAGCTCGGTTGGGGAATCCACAGATACGCAGTATTTT
TRBV19	-	TRBJ1-2	-	CASSKGLAPRIAGYTF	TGTGCCAGTAGTAAGGGTTTGGCCCCTCGGATAGCTGGCTACACCTTC
TRBV25-1	-	TRBJ1-3	-	CASSDAGDVGNTIYF	TGTGCCAGCAGTGATGCAGGGGATGTGGGAAACACCATATATTTT
TRBV27	once	TRBJ1-2	-	CASSLSSDLNYGYTF	TGTGCCAGCAGTTTAAGCTCGGACCTTAACTATGGCTACACCTTC
TRBV7-2	-	TRBJ2-7	-	CASSPTSWPGYEQYF	TGTGCCAGCAGCCCGACCTCCTGGCCGGGCTACGAGCAGTACTTC
TRBV27	-	TRBJ2-7	-	CASSLAGKDYEQYF	TGTGCCAGCAGTTTAGCAGGGAAGGACTACGAGCAGTACTTC
TRBV3-1/TRBV3-2	-	TRBJ2-5	-	CASSPGPLRTQYF	TGTGCCAGCAGCCCCGGACCGTTAAGGACCCAGTACTTC
TRBV7-9	once	TRBJ2-7	-	CASRPKGGDHEQYF	TGTGCCAGCAGGCCGAAGGGGGGAGACCACGAGCAGTACTTC
TRBV6-4	-	TRBJ2-2	TRBD2	CASSEVAGDTGELFF	TGTGCCAGCAGTGAAGTAGCGGGAGACACCGGGGAGCTGTTTTTT
TRBV6-5	-	TRBJ2-2	-	CASSLRGSNTGELFF	TGTGCCAGCAGTTTACGGGGATCGAACACCGGGGAGCTGTTTTTT
TRBV11-3	-	TRBJ1-2	TRBD1	CASSPLGLDRDYGYTF	TGTGCCAGCAGCCCCTTGGGCTTGGACAGGGACTATGGCTACACCTTC
TRBV5-1	-	TRBJ2-1	TRBD2	CASFEQGLAGFREQFF	TGCGCCAGCTTCGAACAGGGACTAGCGGGGTTTAGAGAGCAGTTCTTC
TRBV4-3	few	TRBJ2-2	-	CASSLRSGPRPTGELFF	TGCGCCAGCAGCCTTCGGTCGGGACCCCGCCCCACCGGGGAGCTGTTTTTT
TRBV5-1	once	TRBJ2-1	TRBD2	CASSLASGRNEQFF	TGCGCCAGCAGCTTGGCAAGCGGGAGGAATGAGCAGTTCTTC
TRBV4-1	-	TRBJ2-1	TRBD1	CASTADRVSYNEQFF	TGCGCCAGCACGGCGGACAGGGTATCCTACAATGAGCAGTTCTTC
TRBV3-1/TRBV3-2	-	TRBJ2-1	-	CASSTSGREQFF	TGTGCCAGCAGCACCTCCGGGCGGGAGCAGTTCTTC
TRBV29-1	-	TRBJ1-4	-	CSVKTTNEKLFF	TGCAGCGTTAAGACAACTAATGAAAAACTGTTTTTT
TRBV7-9	-	TRBJ2-7	-	CASSSWAIEQYF	TGTGCCAGCAGCTCCTGGGCTATCGAGCAGTACTTC
TRBV7-9	once	TRBJ2-2	-	CASQGGDTGELFF	TGTGCCTCCCAGGGTGGGGACACCGGGGAGCTGTTTTTT
TRBV18	-	TRBJ2-7	TRBD1	CASSRGDRAYEQYF	TGTGCCAGCTCACGTGGGGACAGGGCCTACGAGCAGTACTTC
TRBV30	-	TRBJ2-6	-	CASFSNRRLSGANVLTF	TGTGCCTCATTCTCTAATCGGAGATTATCTGGGGCCAACGTCCTGACTTTC